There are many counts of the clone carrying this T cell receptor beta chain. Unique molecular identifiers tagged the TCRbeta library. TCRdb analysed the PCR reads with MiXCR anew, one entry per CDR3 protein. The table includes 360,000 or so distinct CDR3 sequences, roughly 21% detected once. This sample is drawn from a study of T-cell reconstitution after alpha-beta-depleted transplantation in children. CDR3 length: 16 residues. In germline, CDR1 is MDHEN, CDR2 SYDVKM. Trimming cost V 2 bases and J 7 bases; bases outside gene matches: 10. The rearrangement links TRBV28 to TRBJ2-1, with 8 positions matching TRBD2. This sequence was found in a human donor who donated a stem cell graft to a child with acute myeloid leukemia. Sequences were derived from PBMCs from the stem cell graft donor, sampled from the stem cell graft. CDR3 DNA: TGTGCCAGCAGTTTACCGCTAGCGGGTAGCGTTAATGAGCAGTTCTTC. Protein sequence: CASSLPLAGSVNEQFF.